This passage covers 22 T cell receptor beta chains from one sample sequenced in a study of radiotherapy plus CTLA-4 blockade in lung cancer. The assay was immunoSEQ multiplex PCR, and TCRdb's table has in-frame clones only and misses some. Of about 99,000 clones in the sample, roughly 88% were seen once. The sequencing here drew on peripheral blood, taken from a patient treated with radiotherapy plus ipilimumab. These receptors all stem from a human donor with non-small cell lung cancer that progressed on radiotherapy plus ipilimumab.

The V gene is TRBV11-3, the J gene TRBJ1-1, with a possible D match to TRBD1 (5 bases). V lost 3 bases and J 1 base, leaving 12 bases between the germline ends. Germline loops: CDR1 SGHNT, CDR2 YENEEA. This CDR3 has 15 residues. The CDR3 sequence is CASSFSGTPNTEAFF. Here the CDR3 DNA reads TGTGCCAGCAGCTTTAGCGGGACTCCGAACACTGAAGCTTTCTTT.

The rearrangement uses TRBV14 and TRBJ2-1, with D unclear. CDR1 and CDR2 (germline): SGHDN, FVKESK. This CDR3 comprises 14 residues. The ends were cut back, 4 bases at V and 6 bases at J, with 13 bases in the middle. The DNA of the CDR3 is TGTGCCAGCAGCCCCTCTCGACTGATCAATGAGCAGTTCTTC. Translating it yields CASSPSRLINEQFF.

The chain joins TRBV30 to TRBJ2-1; the D call may be TRBD1 or TRBD2 (5 bases each). The CDR3 extends over 17 amino acids. Germline lookup yields CDR1 GTSNPN and CDR2 SVGIG (reference sequence). The V and J ends lost 0 bases and 3 bases respectively, with 18 bases between them. Here the CDR3 reads CAWSVLRDPRYYNEQFF. The CDR3 region has the DNA TGTGCCTGGAGTGTACTACGGGACCCCCGATACTACAATGAGCAGTTCTTC.

This chain uses TRBV19 with TRBJ1-2; 7 nucleotides match TRBD1. This CDR3 contains 15 residues. Germline V lookup: CDR1 LNHDA, CDR2 SQIVND (reference sequence). After removal of 3 bases from V and 7 bases from J, the junction contained 11 bases not matched to a gene. The CDR3 is CASSIGGTEGSGYTF. The CDR3 coding sequence is TGTGCCAGTAGTATTGGGGGGACAGAGGGCAGTGGCTACACCTTC.

V gene TRBV5-1 combines with J gene TRBJ2-1, with 9 positions matching TRBD2. This CDR3 has 16 residues. CDR1 SGHRS and CDR2 YFSETQ come from the germline V gene. V lost 0 bases and J lost 8; bases outside the gene matches: 9. CDR3 nucleotide sequence: TGCGCCAGCAGCTTGGGGATAGCGGGAGCTTTGGATGAGCAGTTCTTC. Encoded protein: CASSLGIAGALDEQFF.

The chain links TRBV9 to TRBJ1-1; possible D gene TRBD1, 6 bases. V dropped 3 bases and J dropped 4 bases, with 16 bases sitting between them. This CDR3 comprises 15 residues. The germline V gene encodes CDR1 SGDLS and CDR2 YYNGEE. As DNA, the CDR3 is TGTGCCAGCAGCGCTAGACAGGTAGTCGGCACTGAAGCTTTCTTT. It translates to CASSARQVVGTEAFF.

This clone has a handful of counts. The chain is built from TRBV6-1 and TRBJ1-1; D gene ambiguous. CDR1 and CDR2 from the germline V gene are MNHNS and SASEGT. V was shortened by 5 bases and J by 0 bases, with 10 bases between the two germline ends. This CDR3 has 14 amino acids. The CDR3 DNA reads as TGTGCCAGCAGTTTTCGACTCCTGAACACTGAAGCTTTCTTT. This codes for CASSFRLLNTEAFF.

V usage is TRBV6-1 and J usage is TRBJ1-1; D uncertain. The CDR3 runs to 15 residues. Trimming removed 5 bases from V and 4 bases from J, with 17 bases in between. CDR1 and CDR2 (germline): MNHNS, SASEGT. The CDR3 sequence is CASSPHSAGPTEAFF. Here the CDR3 DNA reads TGTGCCAGCAGTCCTCATTCCGCCGGGCCCACTGAAGCTTTCTTT.

The rearrangement links TRBV7-8 to TRBJ2-1, with 10 bases matching TRBD2. Losses at the gene ends were 5 bases for V and 7 bases for J; bases not matched to a gene: 8. The germline V gene has CDR1 SGHVS and CDR2 FQNEAQ. The CDR3 length is 15 residues. This CDR3 reads CASSRSSGSANEQFF. DNA of the CDR3: TGTGCCAGCAGCCGTTCTAGCGGGAGTGCTAATGAGCAGTTCTTC.

V and J are TRBV5-1 and TRBJ1-1; D is uncertain. Trimming removed 0 bases from V and 1 base from J, with 10 bases in between. Germline values: CDR1 SGHRS, CDR2 YFSETQ. The CDR3 sequence is 15 residues long. The CDR3 coding sequence is TGCGCCAGCAGCTTGGCGGGAATCCGGAACACTGAAGCTTTCTTT. This sequence encodes CASSLAGIRNTEAFF.

The V gene is TRBV30, the J gene TRBJ2-5, with 10 nucleotides matching TRBD2. The V segment lost 2 bases and the J segment 6 bases; nucleotides outside the gene matches: 6. CDR1 is GTSNPN, CDR2 SVGIG, per germline (reference sequence). The CDR3 loop spans 14 amino acids. CDR3 amino acids: CAWSSGRAGKTQYF. Written as DNA, the CDR3 is TGTGCCTGGAGTAGCGGGAGGGCCGGAAAGACCCAGTACTTC. The full variable domain, with the rest looked up from reference TRBV30 and TRBJ2-5, is SQTIHQWPATLVQPVGSPLSLECTVEGTSNPNLYWYRQAAGRGLQLLFYSVGIGQISSEVPQNLSASRPQDRQFILSSKKLLLSDSGFYLCAWSSGRAGKTQYFGPGTRLLVL.

This chain uses TRBV27 with TRBJ2-5; TRBD2 agrees at 8 bases. Unmatched junction bases numbered 16, after V lost 5 bases and J lost 5 bases. The CDR3 sequence is 17 residues long. Germline CDR1 and CDR2: MNHEY and SMNVEV (reference sequence). The CDR3 sequence is CASSPLSAGTRWETQYF. The CDR3 DNA follows: TGTGCCAGCAGTCCGTTATCCGCCGGGACTAGATGGGAGACCCAGTACTTC.

V is TRBV7-9 and J is TRBJ1-4; D is perhaps TRBD1 (5 bases). Trimming removed 5 bases from V and 8 bases from J, with 18 bases in between. Germline-derived CDR1 and CDR2 are SEHNR and FQNEAQ (reference sequence). The CDR3 is 15 residues long. The CDR3 here is CASSLGTAGGEKLFF. The DNA of the CDR3 is TGTGCCAGCAGCCTCGGGACCGCCGGAGGGGAAAAACTGTTTTTT.

The V gene is TRBV2, the J gene TRBJ1-2; 8 nucleotides match TRBD1. The CDR3 consists of 15 residues. Germline V gene sequence: CDR1 SNHLY, CDR2 FYNNEI. The trim removed 3 bases at V and 0 bases at J, leaving 3 bases unmatched. This CDR3 is CASSDGTGANYGYTF. The CDR3, as DNA: TGTGCCAGCAGTGATGGGACAGGAGCTAACTATGGCTACACCTTC.

V and J are TRBV2 and TRBJ2-2; 9 bases are shared with TRBD2. There are 15 residues in the CDR3. V lost 7 bases and J lost 6; bases outside the gene matches: 9. The V gene's germline CDR1 is SNHLY and CDR2 FYNNEI. CDR3: CASTRLADTAGELFF. The CDR3 DNA sequence: TGTGCCAGCACCCGACTAGCGGATACGGCCGGGGAGCTGTTTTTT.

The chain couples TRBV20-1 to TRBJ2-1; a weak D match, TRBD1 (5 bases). Germline V gives CDR1 DFQATT, CDR2 SNEGSKA (reference sequence). V was cut by 5 bases and J by 9 bases, with 8 bases left in between. This CDR3 has 10 amino acids. Here the CDR3 reads CSAQRGEQFF. The CDR3 DNA is TGCAGTGCTCAAAGGGGTGAGCAGTTCTTC.

The chain employs TRBV6-1 and TRBJ1-1; D call uncertain. The germline V gene encodes CDR1 MNHNS and CDR2 SASEGT. The CDR3 has 14 residues. V lost 9 bases, J lost 4 bases, and 18 bases lay in between. CDR3 protein: CASGRIGVGTEAFF. The CDR3 DNA reads as TGTGCCAGTGGAAGGATCGGGGTAGGCACTGAAGCTTTCTTT.

This chain joins TRBV15 and TRBJ2-1; D may be TRBD1 or TRBD2 (6 bases each). The CDR3 has 17 residues. With 1 base removed from V and 2 bases from J, the gap between germline ends came to 15 bases. CDR1 LNHNV and CDR2 YYDKDF come from the germline V gene (reference sequence). CDR3 region: CATSRGRAGGPYNEQFF. CDR3 DNA sequence: TGTGCCACCAGCAGAGGAAGGGCTGGGGGGCCCTACAATGAGCAGTTCTTC.

This clone showed up just once. The genes are TRBV19 and TRBJ2-7; D is perhaps TRBD1 (5 bases). This CDR3 spans 14 amino acids. Trimming pared 2 bases from V and 7 bases from J, leaving 15 bases between. Germline CDR1 LNHDA, CDR2 SQIVND (reference sequence). CDR3 region: CASSISQGFGEQYF. The CDR3 bases are TGTGCCAGTAGTATATCCCAGGGTTTTGGTGAGCAGTACTTC.

This sequence joins TRBV2 and TRBJ2-3; D is possibly TRBD2 (5 bases). Trimming removed 7 bases at V and 5 bases at J, with 13 bases between. The length of the CDR3 is 13 residues. CDR1 and CDR2 (germline): SNHLY, FYNNEI. The DNA of the CDR3 is TGTGCCAGCAAAGTGTCACGGGGAGATACGCAGTATTTT. Amino acids: CASKVSRGDTQYF.

The chain links TRBV29-1 to TRBJ1-1, with a weak D call TRBD1 (6 bases). Germline V gene sequence: CDR1 SQVTM, CDR2 ANQGSEA. Trimming removed 4 bases from V and 1 base from J, with 16 bases in between. This CDR3 has 15 amino acids. CDR3 in DNA: TGCAGCGTTGTGGTGCCGGGACACAGGAACACTGAAGCTTTCTTT. Translating it yields CSVVVPGHRNTEAFF.

This clone has only a few counts. The chain combines TRBV6-6 with TRBJ1-2, with TRBD1 matching over 7 bases. The CDR3 is 15 residues long. Trimming removed 2 bases from V and 7 bases from J; junction bases left unmatched: 10. Per germline, CDR1 MNHNY and CDR2 SVGAGI (reference sequence). The CDR3 loop is CASSYDRAAGGGYTF. The CDR3 DNA follows: TGTGCCAGCAGTTACGATCGGGCGGCAGGGGGTGGCTACACCTTC.